This passage covers 3 T cell receptor beta chains from one sample sequenced in a study of blood T cells in healthy people across ages. Using a J-beta primer mix together with a sample-barcoded 5' primer, a second PCR was run for roughly 6 to 12 cycles. One entry per CDR3 protein results from TCRdb running MiXCR on the 5' RACE reads. The sample carries about 730,000 distinct CDR3 sequences, approximately 43% recorded once. Sequences were obtained from blood. Receptors originate from a woman aged 55-69 years in good health.

The chain employs TRBV2 and TRBJ2-1; D unresolved. The CDR3 has 15 residues. The ends were cut back, 6 bases at V and 0 bases at J, with 12 bases in the middle. Per the germline V gene, CDR1 is SNHLY and CDR2 is FYNNEI. The DNA for the CDR3 is TGTGCCAGCAGCGAGGAGAAATCCTCCTACAATGAGCAGTTCTTC. Protein: CASSEEKSSYNEQFF.

V is TRBV4-1 and J is TRBJ1-2; D unresolved. The CDR3 sequence is 16 residues long. V lost 0 bases, J lost 8 bases, and 19 bases lay in between. From germline, CDR1 is MGHRA and CDR2 YSYEKL. CDR3 in DNA: TGCGCCAGCAGCCAAGATCGTGCGGGGATTCGGGAGGGCTACACCTTC. Translating it yields CASSQDRAGIREGYTF.

This clonotype turned up a few times. V usage is TRBV4-3 and J usage is TRBJ2-7; 11 bases map to TRBD2. The CDR3 covers 15 residues. The trim removed 3 bases at V and 4 bases at J, leaving 5 bases unmatched. CDR1 is LGHNA and CDR2 is YSLEER in the germline V gene. The chain's CDR3 is CASSQAGLAVYEQYF. As DNA, the CDR3 is TGCGCCAGCAGCCAGGCGGGACTAGCGGTTTACGAGCAGTACTTC.